This T cell receptor (beta chain) was obtained from a study of cytomegalovirus exposure and HLA in healthy donors. Study-wide points: Most TCR sequences were uncommon, yet certain public TCRs appeared in many donors.

About this clone itself: Its antigen remains unidentified.

The CDR3 is 17 residues long. The germline gives CDR1 MGHRA, CDR2 YSYEKL. Trimming shortened V by 0 bases and J by 3 bases, and 14 bases separated the two germline ends. The PCR made use of 60 Vbeta and 13 Jbeta primers. The data were produced by immunoSEQ multiplex PCR, yet TCRdb's version contains in-frame clones alone and is incomplete. This sample carries roughly 160,000 clones, roughly 84% of them seen once, and the ten largest clones take just over 2.5%. Specimen: PBMCs. The V and J genes are TRBV4-1 and TRBJ2-2, with D perhaps TRBD2 (5 bases). This clonotype originated in a man aged 25-40 years in good health and CMV-seropositive. Here the CDR3 reads CASSQDNRGLDTGELFF. Written as DNA, the CDR3 is TGCGCCAGCAGCCAAGATAACCGGGGTTTGGACACCGGGGAGCTGTTTTTT.